Listed here are 5 T cell receptor beta chains from one sample, sequenced in a study of T cell repertoires in cytomegalovirus infection. Their antigens remain unidentified. Each CDR3 protein is one row after TCRdb ran MiXCR on the reads. Of 450,000 to 650,000 distinct CDR3 sequences listed, just under 40% are singletons. The sample here was cultured PBMCs, taken from culture after CMV antigen stimulation. Receptor source: a human donor in good health (CMV status not recorded). Some clones in this sample may be carry-over from other donors' samples.

The CDR3 sequence: CASSLNRGMDEQYF. The CDR3, as DNA: TGTGCCAGCAGCTTAAACCGGGGTATGGACGAGCAGTACTTC. The chain links TRBV7-8 to TRBJ2-7, with D perhaps matching TRBD2 (5 bases). The CDR3 loop spans 14 amino acids. Germline V gives CDR1 SGHVS, CDR2 FQNEAQ. V was trimmed by 2 bases and J by 5 bases, leaving 13 bases between them.

This clonotype has only a few counts. The chain employs TRBV7-2 and TRBJ2-7; D unresolved. The CDR3 contains 13 residues. Germline loops: CDR1 SGHTA, CDR2 FQGNSA. Between the trimmed V and J ends, which lost 3 bases and 6 bases, there was a span of 12 bases. In DNA, the CDR3 is TGTGCCAGCAGCTTTCGGCTGACTCGCGAGCAGTACTTC. Protein sequence: CASSFRLTREQYF.

The J gene is TRBJ2-7, the V gene TRBV6-1; D is possibly TRBD1 or TRBD2 (5 bases each). The germline V gene has CDR1 MNHNS and CDR2 SASEGT. The CDR3 spans 16 residues. V was cut by 0 bases and J by 1 base, with 13 bases left in between. This chain's CDR3 is CASSEAPGSISYEQYF. CDR3 coding DNA: TGTGCCAGCAGTGAAGCACCAGGGAGTATATCCTACGAGCAGTACTTC.

This clonotype came up a few times. CDR3 sequence (DNA): TGCAGTGCTAGAGATCAGAGCGGGGGGGGTTCAGATACGCAGTATTTT. It is translated as CSARDQSGGGSDTQYF. V is TRBV20-1 and J is TRBJ2-3; TRBD2 matches 10 bases. V shed 0 bases, J shed 4 bases, and the junction held 7 bases outside the gene matches. Germline V gene lookup returns CDR1 DFQATT and CDR2 SNEGSKA (reference sequence). This CDR3 comprises 16 residues.

This clonotype has a handful of counts. The rearrangement joins TRBV6-2 or TRBV6-3 to TRBJ1-2; TRBD1 matches at 7 bases. The ends lost 5 bases at V and 3 bases at J; junction bases unmatched: 6. Germline V gene sequence: CDR1 MNHEY, CDR2 SVGEGT. This CDR3 is built from 14 residues. CDR3 DNA sequence: TGTGCCAGCAGTGATCCACAGGGGTACTATGGCTACACCTTC. Protein sequence: CASSDPQGYYGYTF.